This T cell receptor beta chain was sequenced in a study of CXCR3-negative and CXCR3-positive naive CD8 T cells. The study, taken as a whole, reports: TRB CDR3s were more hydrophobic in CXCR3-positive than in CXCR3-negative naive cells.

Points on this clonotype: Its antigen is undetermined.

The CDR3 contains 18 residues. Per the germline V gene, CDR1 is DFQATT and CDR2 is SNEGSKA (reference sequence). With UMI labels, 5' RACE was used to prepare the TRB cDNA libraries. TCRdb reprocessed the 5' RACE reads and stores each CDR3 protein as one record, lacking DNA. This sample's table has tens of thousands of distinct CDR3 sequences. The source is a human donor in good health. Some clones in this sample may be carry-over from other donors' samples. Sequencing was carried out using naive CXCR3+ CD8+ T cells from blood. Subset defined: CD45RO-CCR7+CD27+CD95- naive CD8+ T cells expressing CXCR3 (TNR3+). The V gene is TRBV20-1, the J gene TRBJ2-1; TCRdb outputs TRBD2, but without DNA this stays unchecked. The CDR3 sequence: CSAPGLAGGRGSYNEQFF.